These 23 T cell receptor beta chains were sequenced from one sample in a study of T cell responses to AZD1222 COVID-19 vaccine listed by TCRdb under 2021. This sample's time point label indicates: baseline before first vaccination. Receptor amplification or capture employed the immunoSEQ multiplex PCR assay. TCRdb took over this immuneACCESS table, retaining in-frame rearrangements with V and J assigned. Such tables are incomplete; in checked studies, under half of the missing clones stem from an unresolved V gene, and the remainder is unexplained. This sample has 95,000 to 150,000 clones in its table, and around 86% of those were observed once. The ten largest clonotypes hold 7.7% of the sample. The starting material was peripheral blood, obtained on day 0 of AZD1222 vaccination. Every receptor here comes from an adult in good health.

The rearrangement links TRBV3-1 (or the pseudogene TRBV3-2) to TRBJ2-7; D ambiguous. The ends were cut back, 2 bases at V and 0 bases at J, with 2 bases in the middle. From germline, CDR1 is LGHDT and CDR2 YNNKEL (reference sequence). The CDR3 is made up of 12 amino acids. The CDR3 is CASSQISYEQYF. The CDR3 DNA reads as TGTGCCAGCAGCCAAATCTCCTACGAGCAGTACTTC.

This clone was picked up one time. The chain joins TRBV6-5 to TRBJ1-5, with 7 bases identical to TRBD1. Germline CDR1 reads MNHEY; CDR2 reads SVGAGI. The V gene end was trimmed by 6 bases and the J gene end by 7 bases; junction bases not matched to a gene: 9. This CDR3 is built from 14 residues. Written as DNA, the CDR3 is TGTGCCAGCAGAAATACAGGGGAAGGGCAGCCCCAGCATTTT. This codes for CASRNTGEGQPQHF.

V usage is TRBV5-8 and J usage is TRBJ1-6; 9 positions match TRBD1. The V gene end was trimmed by 4 bases and the J gene end by 10 bases; junction bases not matched to a gene: 18. The CDR3 length is 18 residues. Germline CDR1 and CDR2: SGHTS and YDEGEE. CDR3 in DNA: TGTGCCAGCAGCACCGGGACAGGGTCGGTCCTTATTCACTCACCCCTCCACTTT. Amino acid sequence: CASSTGTGSVLIHSPLHF.

The CDR3 DNA is TGTGCCAGCAGCATCGGGACCCTAGGGGAGACCCAGTACTTC. It is translated as CASSIGTLGETQYF. The J gene is TRBJ2-5, the V gene TRBV5-6; possibly TRBD1 or TRBD2 for D (5 bases each). Germline V CDR1 and CDR2: SGHDT, YYEEEE. Trimming removed 4 bases at V and 5 bases at J, with 15 bases between. The CDR3 spans 14 residues.

V and J are TRBV6-6 and TRBJ2-1; perhaps TRBD1 as D (6 bases). Between the trimmed V and J ends, which lost 2 bases and 7 bases, there was a span of 9 bases. Germline V CDR1 and CDR2: MNHNY, SVGAGI (reference sequence). The CDR3 is 13 amino acids. Here the CDR3 DNA reads TGTGCCAGCAGTTACCGAACAGGGAATGAGCAGTTCTTC. Translating gives CASSYRTGNEQFF.

This chain links TRBV28 with TRBJ2-7, with 7 bases lining up with TRBD2. The CDR3 runs to 13 residues. V shed 7 bases and J 0 bases; nucleotides not matched to a gene: 3. CDR1 MDHEN and CDR2 SYDVKM come from the germline V gene. The CDR3 sequence is CASMGGSSYEQYF. CDR3 nucleotide sequence: TGTGCCAGCATGGGCGGGAGCTCCTACGAGCAGTACTTC.

The chain employs TRBV6-5 and TRBJ1-2; D is undetermined. Germline lookup yields CDR1 MNHEY and CDR2 SVGAGI. CDR3 length equals 14 residues. Trimming took 0 bases from V and 1 from J, leaving 6 bases between them. The CDR3 protein is CASSYSFSNYGYTF. The CDR3 coding sequence is TGTGCCAGCAGTTACTCGTTCAGTAACTATGGCTACACCTTC.

V and J are TRBV27 and TRBJ1-4, with D perhaps matching TRBD1 (5 bases). V was pared by 5 bases and J by 7 bases, with 20 bases between. This CDR3 is 16 amino acids long. The V gene's germline CDR1 is MNHEY and CDR2 SMNVEV (reference sequence). CDR3 loop: CASSLRRLMGVEKLFF. Written as DNA, the CDR3 is TGTGCCAGCAGTCTTAGACGCCTTATGGGGGTTGAAAAACTGTTTTTT.

The chain couples TRBV5-1 to TRBJ1-4; no firm D call. Trimming shortened V by 2 bases and J by 0 bases, and 8 bases separated the two germline ends. The germline CDR1 and CDR2 sequences are SGHRS and YFSETQ. The CDR3 sequence is 15 residues long. The DNA of the CDR3 is TGCGCCAGCAGCTTTGGTACGGCAACTAATGAAAAACTGTTTTTT. Its protein product is CASSFGTATNEKLFF.

V is TRBV28 and J is TRBJ1-5; no firm D call. This CDR3 contains 15 residues. CDR1 is MDHEN and CDR2 is SYDVKM in the germline V gene. V lost 5 bases and J lost 0, with 11 bases in between. CDR3 nucleotide sequence: TGTGCCAGCAGTCCGTACAGTGATAGCAATCAGCCCCAGCATTTT. Encoded protein: CASSPYSDSNQPQHF.

This clone was seen at least ten times. The chain uses TRBV18 and TRBJ2-2; D gene ambiguous. Trimming stripped 2 bases from V and 0 bases from J, with 10 bases between. The germline gives CDR1 KGHSH, CDR2 LQKENI. The CDR3 is made up of 16 amino acids. The CDR3 is CASSPKVDANTGELFF. The CDR3 DNA sequence: TGTGCCAGCTCACCAAAGGTTGATGCGAACACCGGGGAGCTGTTTTTT.

The chain is built from TRBV19 and TRBJ2-2, with D tentatively TRBD1 (6 bases). CDR1 and CDR2 from the germline V gene are LNHDA and SQIVND (reference sequence). V gave up 7 bases and J gave up 4 bases, with 16 bases separating them. The CDR3 has 15 amino acids. In nucleotides, the CDR3 is TGTGCCAGTACCCTAGGGGGTGGGGGCACCGGGGAGCTGTTTTTT. This encodes CASTLGGGGTGELFF.

V gene TRBV3-1 (or the pseudogene TRBV3-2) combines with J gene TRBJ1-4; D is unresolved. This CDR3 contains 15 residues. The V gene lost 2 bases and the J gene lost 7 bases, with 14 bases spanning the gap. The germline V gene encodes CDR1 LGHDT and CDR2 YNNKEL (reference sequence). The CDR3 region has the DNA TGTGCCAGCAGCCAACTGGACCTATTCGGTGAAAAACTGTTTTTT. Residues: CASSQLDLFGEKLFF.

The gene calls are TRBV6-1 and TRBJ2-4; possibly TRBD2 for D (6 bases). Germline lookup yields CDR1 MNHNS and CDR2 SASEGT. Trimming removed 2 bases from V and 5 bases from J, with 10 bases in between. The CDR3 is 14 residues long. The CDR3 loop is CASSEQEGQNIQYF. CDR3 nucleotides: TGTGCCAGCAGTGAACAGGAGGGACAAAACATTCAGTACTTC.

As concerns this clone: Different DNA sequences within this sample yield the same CDR3. The rearrangement uses TRBV12-3 or TRBV12-4 and TRBJ1-6; D call uncertain. This CDR3 has 13 residues. Between the trimmed V and J ends, which lost 5 bases and 1 base, there was a span of 3 bases. CDR3 protein: CASSGSYNSPLHF. Here the CDR3 DNA reads TGTGCCAGCAGTGGATCCTATAATTCACCCCTCCACTTT.

This rearrangement joins TRBV5-6 to TRBJ2-4; tentative D call: TRBD2 (6 bases). The germline V and J ends were trimmed by 1 base and 0 bases, with 17 bases remaining between them. The germline CDR1 and CDR2 sequences are SGHDT and YYEEEE. The CDR3 is 18 amino acids. The CDR3 DNA reads as TGTGCCAGCAGCTTGCGCCCGTCGGGGGTCCGAGCCAAAAACATTCAGTACTTC. Translation: CASSLRPSGVRAKNIQYF.

J is TRBJ2-7 and V is TRBV19; D is unresolved. Trimming stripped 1 base from V and 0 bases from J, with 10 bases between. The CDR3 extends over 15 amino acids. Germline V gene sequence: CDR1 LNHDA, CDR2 SQIVND (reference sequence). The CDR3 region has the DNA TGTGCCAGTAGTATAGGGGCGGCTAGCTCCTACGAGCAGTACTTC. Translation: CASSIGAASSYEQYF.

The rearrangement uses TRBV27 and TRBJ1-1; 8 positions match TRBD1. The CDR3 sequence is 15 residues long. Per germline, CDR1 MNHEY and CDR2 SMNVEV (reference sequence). V was clipped by 4 bases and J by 5 bases; unmatched bases: 9. The CDR3 protein is CASSSLGTGGTEAFF. The CDR3 nucleotides are TGTGCCAGCAGTTCACTCGGGACAGGAGGGACTGAAGCTTTCTTT.

The chain has TRBV5-1 and TRBJ2-3; D is undetermined. The V gene lost 0 bases and the J gene lost 4 bases, with 9 bases spanning the gap. Germline CDR1 reads SGHRS; CDR2 reads YFSETQ. CDR3 length: 14 amino acids. DNA for the CDR3: TGCGCCAGCAGCTTGGGAGTGGGGTCAGATACGCAGTATTTT. Translated: CASSLGVGSDTQYF.

V and J are TRBV7-8 and TRBJ2-1; 13 nucleotides agree with TRBD2. CDR1 and CDR2 from the germline V gene are SGHVS and FQNEAQ. J was trimmed by 13 bases and V by 5 bases; bases with no gene match: 8. This CDR3 comprises 14 residues. CDR3 nucleotide sequence: TGTGCCAGCAGCCTCCGGACTAGCGGGAGCCAACAGTTCTTC. Translated, it gives CASSLRTSGSQQFF.

This clone was observed a few times. The chain joins TRBV28 to TRBJ2-5; TRBD1 agrees at 12 bases. J lost 7 bases, V lost 6 bases, and 15 bases had no gene match. Per germline, CDR1 MDHEN and CDR2 SYDVKM. This CDR3 has 17 amino acids. The CDR3 DNA sequence: TGTGCCAGCAGCATCCGCCCCGGGGACAGGGGGCTTCGGACCCAGTACTTC. It translates to CASSIRPGDRGLRTQYF.

The CDR3 here is CASSFREEGEQYF. The DNA of the CDR3 is TGTGCCAGCAGTTTCCGGGAGGAGGGCGAGCAGTACTTC. This rearrangement joins TRBV27 to TRBJ2-7, with 7 nucleotides matching TRBD2. CDR3 length: 13 amino acids. Germline V gene lookup returns CDR1 MNHEY and CDR2 SMNVEV (reference sequence). V dropped 3 bases and J dropped 6; count of bases not matched to a gene: 5.

A word on this clone: Sequence at one end of the junction differs from germline and may be a read error. The chain couples TRBV20-1 to TRBJ2-5; no clear D gene. The CDR3 runs to 11 residues. Germline V gene lookup returns CDR1 DFQATT and CDR2 SNEGSKA (reference sequence). CDR3 DNA: TGCAGTGCTAGAGGCCTAGAGGCCCAGTACTTC. Its translation: CSARGLEAQYF.